Detailed here is one T cell receptor (beta chain). Its target antigen remains unknown. It has no much larger one-base neighbor in the sample; base qualities were not kept. In the same sample, other DNA sequences code for this CDR3. The immunoSEQ Assay, a bias-controlled multiplex PCR, was used to amplify TCRbeta CDR3 regions from genomic DNA. On the study's bioinformatics: The number of nucleated cells in each sample was estimated by amplification of reference gene primers within the assay. Sequence reads were collapsed and filtered to measure the absolute abundance of every unique TCRbeta CDR3 rearrangement. For each sample, productive Simpson clonality was calculated as the square root of Simpson's diversity index across productive rearrangements. TCRdb stores this immuneACCESS table with in-frame sequences only. Part of the clones is absent; in the studies checked, under half of the shortfall reflects unresolved V genes, and no reason is known for the rest. The V and J calls and clone size are taken from that table; D and trimming were inferred from the DNA. The sample records 150,000 to 200,000 clones, 80% to 90% of which are singletons. The top ten hold 10% of the sample.

Including cysteine and phenylalanine, the CDR3 has 14 amino acids. Just CDR3 DNA is preserved here, 42 bases in frame from base 1. Trimming at the junction amounts to 3 bases on V and 5 bases on J, and the germline ends lie 11 bases apart. From the germline V gene, CDR1 is MDHEN and CDR2 is SYDVKM. At one collaborating source in Seattle, patients were enrolled during active infection and were followed longitudinally through the course of disease. Whole blood was collected in K2EDTA tubes by collaborating institutions according to the institutions' own protocols. For TCRbeta analysis, collaborators shipped samples in one of three forms: frozen whole blood, isolated PBMCs, or DNA extracted from either of those sample types. The entry originates in a study of blood T cell repertoires in COVID-19 (dated by TCRdb to 2019 to 2021). Study-wide context: Samples covering the acute and convalescent phases of COVID-19 were provided by collaborators in the United States, Italy and Spain. The sample metadata nearly always contained a de-identified subject ID, COVID-19 status, age in years and sex. Deeply sampled blood TCRbeta repertoires from subjects exposed to, actively infected with, or recovered from COVID-19 were included in the dataset. The material from the prospective study consisted of cDNA or gDNA derived from T cells, B-cell-depleted T cells, or PBMCs. Samples were obtained from the ongoing ImmuneRACE study (first 160 participants) and from roughly 1,300 subjects provided by 6 global collaborators. Where available, HLA class I and class II types were taken from metadata supplied by the sample provider and were not determined by assay-based typing. A freely available public database, intended as a resource for researchers studying the immune response to SARS-CoV-2, is where the repertoires were released. The research as a whole found: The amount of clinical and demographic metadata varied by source and participant and was provided uncurated.

The V gene is TRBV28 and the J gene is TRBJ1-5; the D gene is perhaps TRBD1, on 5 matching bases. The source is an older woman with COVID-19, enrolled during active disease. Sequences were obtained from peripheral blood. This receptor carries the CDR3 CASSLAGGYQPQHF. The base sequence is TGTGCCAGCAGTTTGGCGGGGGGTTATCAGCCCCAGCATTTT.